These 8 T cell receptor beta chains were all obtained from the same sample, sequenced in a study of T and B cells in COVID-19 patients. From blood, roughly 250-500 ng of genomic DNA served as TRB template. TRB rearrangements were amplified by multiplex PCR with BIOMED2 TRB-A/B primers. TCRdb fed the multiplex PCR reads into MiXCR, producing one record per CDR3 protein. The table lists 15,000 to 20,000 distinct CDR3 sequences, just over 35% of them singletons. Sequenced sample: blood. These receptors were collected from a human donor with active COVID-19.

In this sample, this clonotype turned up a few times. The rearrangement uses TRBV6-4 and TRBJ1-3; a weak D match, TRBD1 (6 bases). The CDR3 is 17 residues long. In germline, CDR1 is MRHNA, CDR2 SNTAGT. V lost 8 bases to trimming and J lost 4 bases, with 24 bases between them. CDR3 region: CASSRGGPPKTGNTIYF. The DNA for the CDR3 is TGTGCCAGCTCCAGGGGCGGGCCGCCTAAAACGGGAAACACCATATATTTT.

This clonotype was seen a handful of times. The chain's CDR3 is CASSELGNEQFF. CDR3 nucleotides: TGTGCCAGCAGTGAATTGGGTAATGAGCAGTTCTTC. The chain is built from TRBV6-1 and TRBJ2-1, with D unclear. The CDR3 has 12 amino acids. Germline assignment: CDR1 MNHNS and CDR2 SASEGT. V was shortened by 2 bases and J by 7 bases, with 6 bases between the two germline ends.

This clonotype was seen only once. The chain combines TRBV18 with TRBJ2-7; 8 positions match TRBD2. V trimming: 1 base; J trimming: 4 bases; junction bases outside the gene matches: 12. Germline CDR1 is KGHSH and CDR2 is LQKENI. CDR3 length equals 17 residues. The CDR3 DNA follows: TGTGCCAGCTCACCACGAGTTGTAGCGGGGACATCTTACGAGCAGTACTTC. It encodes CASSPRVVAGTSYEQYF. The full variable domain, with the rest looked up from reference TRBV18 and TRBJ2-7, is NAGVMQNPRHLVRRRGQEARLRCSPMKGHSHVYWYRQLPEEGLKFMVYLQKENIIDESGMPKERFSAEFPKEGPSILRIQQVVRGDSAAYFCASSPRVVAGTSYEQYFGPGTRLTVT.

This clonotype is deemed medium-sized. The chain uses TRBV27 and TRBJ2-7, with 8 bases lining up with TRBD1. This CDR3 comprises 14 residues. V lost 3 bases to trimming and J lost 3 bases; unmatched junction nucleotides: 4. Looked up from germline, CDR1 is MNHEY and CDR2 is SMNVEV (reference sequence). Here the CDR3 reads CASSLRTGSYEQYF. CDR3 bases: TGTGCCAGCAGTTTGCGGACAGGGAGCTACGAGCAGTACTTC.

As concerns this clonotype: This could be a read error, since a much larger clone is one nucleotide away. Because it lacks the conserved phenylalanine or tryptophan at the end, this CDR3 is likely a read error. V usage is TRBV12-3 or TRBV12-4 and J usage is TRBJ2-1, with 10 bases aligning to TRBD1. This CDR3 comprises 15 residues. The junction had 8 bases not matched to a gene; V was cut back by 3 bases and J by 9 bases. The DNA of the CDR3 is TGTGCCAGCAGTTTTAGGGGACAGGGGTTCATTGAGCAGTTCTTA. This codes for CASSFRGQGFIEQFL.

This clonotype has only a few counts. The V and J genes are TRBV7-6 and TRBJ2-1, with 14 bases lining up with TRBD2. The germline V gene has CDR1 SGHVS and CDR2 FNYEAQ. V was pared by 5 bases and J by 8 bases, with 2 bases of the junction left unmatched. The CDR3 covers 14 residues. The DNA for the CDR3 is TGTGCCAGCAGCCCGGGACTAGCGGGGGATGAGCAGTTCTTC. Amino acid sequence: CASSPGLAGDEQFF.

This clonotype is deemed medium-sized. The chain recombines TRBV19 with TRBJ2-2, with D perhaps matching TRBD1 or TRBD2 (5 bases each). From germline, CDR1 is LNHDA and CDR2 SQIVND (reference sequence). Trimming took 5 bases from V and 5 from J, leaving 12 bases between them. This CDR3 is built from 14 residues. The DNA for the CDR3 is TGTGCCAGTAGTCCCCGGGGCGGGACCGGGGAGCTGTTTTTT. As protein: CASSPRGGTGELFF.

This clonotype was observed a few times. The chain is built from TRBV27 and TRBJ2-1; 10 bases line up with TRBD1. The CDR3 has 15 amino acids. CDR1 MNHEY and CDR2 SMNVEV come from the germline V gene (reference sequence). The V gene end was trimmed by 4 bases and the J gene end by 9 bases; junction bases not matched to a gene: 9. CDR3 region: CASSSWTGGGGEQFF. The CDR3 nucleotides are TGTGCCAGCAGTTCCTGGACAGGGGGTGGCGGTGAGCAGTTCTTC.